This T cell receptor beta chain emerged from a study of beta chain features in type 1 diabetes. Whole-study context: All samples together contributed about 100,000,000 sorted cells for examination.

Reverse transcription of all isolated RNA meant that expressed TCRB transcripts were sequenced. Profiled with immunoSEQ multiplex PCR; TCRdb holds only in-frame clones, not every one. The sample includes about 160,000 clones, around 8% of them seen just once. Study results and caveats: Significant though moderate, a shortening of TCRB CDR3s appeared in all four CD4+ subsets of Type 1 diabetes patients. Lower insertion and higher deletion counts appeared at VDJ junctions in type 1 diabetes patients.

To note about this clone: Its antigen is not identified.

With 6 bases clipped from V and 0 bases from J, the junction kept 9 bases outside the gene matches. This CDR3 region has 17 residues. Per the germline V gene, CDR1 is ENHRY and CDR2 is SYGVKD. Material: central memory CD4+ T cells from blood. This receptor was obtained from a woman aged 18-30 years with type 1 diabetes. The genes are TRBV10-3 and TRBJ2-2; 8 nucleotides line up with TRBD1. This CDR3 reads CAIRKGPGGPNTGELFF. DNA for the CDR3: TGTGCCATCAGGAAGGGTCCAGGGGGCCCGAACACCGGGGAGCTGTTTTTT.